Listed below are T cell receptor beta chains from one sample, sequenced in a study of T cell repertoires in cytomegalovirus infection. The antigens these receptors bind are not known. A single record per CDR3 protein comes from TCRdb applying MiXCR to the reads. The sample consists of fewer than 200,000 distinct CDR3 sequences, roughly 21% of them appearing once. Specimen: CD8+ T cells from cultured PBMCs, collected from culture after CMV antigen stimulation. The receptors shown here come from a human donor in good health (CMV status not recorded). Some clones in this sample may be carry-over from other donors' samples. Both conserved end residues are part of each CDR3. The order of the fields is CDR3 length, V gene, J gene, CDR3 protein.

16,TRBV10-3,TRBJ2-1,CAISESPGQGRNEQFF
17,TRBV6-1,TRBJ2-3,CASSGYRDLGSTDTQYF
13,TRBV15,TRBJ2-1,CATSREAGGEQFF
18,TRBV11-2,TRBJ1-3,CASSSNRITGPSGNTIYF
15,TRBV7-8,TRBJ1-5,CASSLVMGGNQPQHF
17,TRBV4-1,TRBJ2-7,CASSQSNPGQGSYEQYF
15,TRBV27,TRBJ2-3,CASSLLGQGKDTQYF
15,TRBV7-2,TRBJ1-3,CASSLEQPSGNTIYF
14,TRBV20-1,TRBJ1-6,CSATLGDGNSPLHF
11,TRBV11-1,TRBJ1-1,CASRRQFEAFF
11,TRBV12-3/TRBV12-4,TRBJ2-3,CASSVADTQYF
15,TRBV27,TRBJ2-3,CASSLRQGPTDTQYF
14,TRBV7-9,TRBJ1-1,CASSLPSGGTEAFF